This TCR beta chain originates from a study of blood T cell repertoires in COVID-19. Study-level information: The study drew acute and convalescent COVID-19 samples from the United States, Italy and Spain.

In the original analysis: The assay estimated nucleated cells by amplifying reference gene primers. TCRdb's copy holds only in-frame clones and misses some; the assay was immunoSEQ multiplex PCR. The DNA was the basis for D and trimming; V, J and clone size are from that table. The sample lists roughly 82,000 clones; roughly 78% were seen once. This receptor was taken from a man aged 55-75 years with acute or convalescent COVID-19. Sequences were obtained from peripheral blood.

CDR3 loop: CASRLRQGEDTQYF. The CDR3 coding sequence is TGCGCCAGCAGGCTGAGACAGGGGGAGGATACGCAGTATTTT. The rearrangement links TRBV5-1 to TRBJ2-3, with 9 bases matching TRBD1. The CDR3 consists of 14 residues. The J segment lost 6 bases and the V segment lost 5 bases, leaving 7 bases of the junction unmatched. Germline CDR1 and CDR2: SGHRS and YFSETQ.